A selection of T cell receptor beta chains follows, all from one sample in a study of control samples from healthy donors and cancer patients. The table came from immunoSEQ multiplex PCR; TCRdb's copy has only in-frame clones and leaves some out. The sample lists some 54,000 clones, approximately 95% seen once, with around 1.9% in the top ten. The sample was blood. These receptors were taken from a woman aged 25 to 39 in good health. CDR3s include the opening cysteine and the closing phenylalanine or tryptophan. D genes are given only for firm matches. A row's size may be missing; if present it is once, few, many or a size class.

clone size	J gene	V gene	D gene	CDR3 DNA	CDR3 protein
once	TRBJ1-2	TRBV28	NA	TGTGCCAGCAGTTTATTGGGGGGAGCTAACTATGGCTACACCTTC	CASSLLGGANYGYTF
NA	TRBJ2-2	TRBV5-4	TRBD1	TGTGCCAGCAGCTCCCCCGGGACAGGGGCGATCACCGGGGAGCTGTTTTTT	CASSSPGTGAITGELFF
NA	TRBJ2-3	TRBV29-1	NA	TGCAGCGTTGAAGATCGGCCCGCAGATACGCAGTATTTT	CSVEDRPADTQYF
NA	TRBJ2-3	TRBV6-1	NA	TGTGCCAGCAGTGAAGGCAGTAATACAGATACGCAGTATTTT	CASSEGSNTDTQYF
NA	TRBJ1-2	TRBV12-5	TRBD1	TGTGCTAGTGGCTTGGGACAGGGGGCCCGCTACACCTTC	CASGLGQGARYTF
NA	TRBJ2-1	TRBV6-5	NA	TGTGCCAGCTCCAGGCGAGCGACCACAAATGAGCAGTTCTTC	CASSRRATTNEQFF
NA	TRBJ2-4	TRBV7-9	TRBD2	TGTGCCAGCAGCTTAGCCCCCCTCGGGAGGTGGTTTCCGCGTCAGTACTTC	CASSLAPLGRWFPRQYF
NA	TRBJ2-7	TRBV12-3/TRBV12-4	NA	TGTGCCAGCAGTTTCGACTTAATTTACGAGCAGTACTTC	CASSFDLIYEQYF
NA	TRBJ1-4	TRBV2	NA	TGTGCCAGCAGCGCCGACAGGACAACTAATGAAAAACTGTTTTTT	CASSADRTTNEKLFF
NA	TRBJ2-1	TRBV10-2	TRBD2	TGCGCCAGCAAAGGACTAGCGGGGTACAATGAGCAGTTCTTC	CASKGLAGYNEQFF
NA	TRBJ1-2	TRBV18	TRBD1	TGTGCCAGCTCACTAGGACAGGACTATGGCTACACCTTC	CASSLGQDYGYTF
once	TRBJ1-1	TRBV2	NA	TGTGCCAGCAGCCGTGATGGGCCGAACACTGAAGCTTTCTTT	CASSRDGPNTEAFF
NA	TRBJ1-4	TRBV7-2	NA	TGTGCCAGCAGCTCCCACCCCGGGACGTGGGATGAAAAACTGTTTTTT	CASSSHPGTWDEKLFF
NA	TRBJ2-1	TRBV6-2/TRBV6-3	NA	TGTGCCAGCAGTTACATGGCGGGCACCTACAATGAGCAGTTCTTC	CASSYMAGTYNEQFF
NA	TRBJ1-2	TRBV3-1/TRBV3-2	NA	TGTGCCAGCAGCAGAACGGGACAAAACTATGGCTACACCTTC	CASSRTGQNYGYTF